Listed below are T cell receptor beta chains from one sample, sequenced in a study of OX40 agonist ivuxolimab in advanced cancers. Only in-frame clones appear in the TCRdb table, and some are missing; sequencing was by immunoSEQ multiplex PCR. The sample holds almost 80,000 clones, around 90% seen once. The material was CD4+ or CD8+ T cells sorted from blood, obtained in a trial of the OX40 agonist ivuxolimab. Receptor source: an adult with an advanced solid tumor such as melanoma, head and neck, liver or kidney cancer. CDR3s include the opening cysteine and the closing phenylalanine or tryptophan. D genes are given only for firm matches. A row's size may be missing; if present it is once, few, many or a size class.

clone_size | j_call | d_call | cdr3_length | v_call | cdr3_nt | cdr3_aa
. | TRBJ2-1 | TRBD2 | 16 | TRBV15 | TGTGCCACCAGCAGAGATCCGACTAGCGGGAGCGATGAGCAGTTCTTC | CATSRDPTSGSDEQFF
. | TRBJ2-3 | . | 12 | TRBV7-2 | TGTGCCAGCAGCTTACCCCCAGATACGCAGTATTTT | CASSLPPDTQYF
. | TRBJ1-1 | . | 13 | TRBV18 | TGTGCCAGCTCACAAACAGGGTCCTCTGAAGCTTTCTTT | CASSQTGSSEAFF
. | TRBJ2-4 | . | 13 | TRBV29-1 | TGCAGCGTTGGGAACGGTGCCAAAAACATTCAGTACTTC | CSVGNGAKNIQYF
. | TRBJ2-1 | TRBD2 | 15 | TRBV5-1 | TGCGCCTCCACAATTCTAGCGGATAGATCCAATGAGCAGTTCTTC | CASTILADRSNEQFF
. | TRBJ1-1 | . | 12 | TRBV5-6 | TGTGCCAGCAGCTTTGGCGGCCCTGAAGCTTTCTTT | CASSFGGPEAFF
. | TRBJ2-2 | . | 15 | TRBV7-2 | TGTGCCAGCAGCTTAGTTCTAGGCTTGAACGGGGAGCTGTTTTTT | CASSLVLGLNGELFF
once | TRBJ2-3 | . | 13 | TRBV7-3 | TGTGCCAGCAGCCAAAGAGGCACAGATACGCAGTATTTT | CASSQRGTDTQYF
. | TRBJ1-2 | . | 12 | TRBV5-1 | TGCGCCAGCAGAGAGGCTTTGGGCGGCTACACCTTC | CASREALGGYTF
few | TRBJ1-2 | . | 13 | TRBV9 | TGTGCCAGCAGCGTGACTTGGCAGAATGGCTACACCTTC | CASSVTWQNGYTF
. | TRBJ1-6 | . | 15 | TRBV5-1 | TGCGCCAGCAGCTCGGTCGGGCAGGGGAATTCACCCCTCCACTTT | CASSSVGQGNSPLHF
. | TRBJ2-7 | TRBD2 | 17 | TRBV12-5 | TGTGCTAGTGGTTTGGCCCCGACTAGCGGGACTCCCTACGAGCAGTACTTC | CASGLAPTSGTPYEQYF
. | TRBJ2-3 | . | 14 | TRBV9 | TGTGCCAGCAGCGTCAGGGTTGCAGCAGATACGCAGTATTTT | CASSVRVAADTQYF
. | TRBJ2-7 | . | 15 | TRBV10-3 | TGTGCCATCAGTGATTTGCCCCCCCCAGCCTACGAGCAGTACTTC | CAISDLPPPAYEQYF
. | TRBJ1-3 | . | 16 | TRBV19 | TGTGCCAGTACCCGACAGGACGCGATCTCTGGAAACACCATATATTTT | CASTRQDAISGNTIYF
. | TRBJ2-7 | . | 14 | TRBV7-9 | TGTGCCAGCAGCTTCGAGCGCAGAACCTACGAGCAGTACTTC | CASSFERRTYEQYF
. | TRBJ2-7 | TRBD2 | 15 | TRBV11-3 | TGTGCCAGCAGCCGGACTAGCGTGCCTGTTCACGAGCAGTACTTC | CASSRTSVPVHEQYF
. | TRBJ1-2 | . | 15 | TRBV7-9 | TGTGCCAGCAGCTTGACTGAGTCGTCTGGGTATGGCTACACCTTC | CASSLTESSGYGYTF